This TCR beta chain was found in a study of T cell responses to AZD1222 COVID-19 vaccine. This clone was counted a single time. Here immunoSEQ multiplex PCR was the method, and the copy in TCRdb shows in-frame clones only, minus some. There are tens of thousands of clones in the sample; approximately 86% occur only once, and roughly 5% lies in the top ten. J lost 7 bases, V lost 7 bases, and 12 bases had no gene match. Germline-derived CDR1 and CDR2 are SNHLY and FYNNEI. The CDR3 is 15 amino acids. This TCR was sampled from an adult in good health. This specimen consisted of peripheral blood, obtained on day 0 of MenACWY control vaccination. V and J are TRBV2 and TRBJ2-1; TRBD2 aligns across 8 bases. CDR3 nucleotide sequence: TGTGCCAGCACTTCAACGGGGGGGGGCCGGAATGAGCAGTTCTTC. Its translation: CASTSTGGGRNEQFF.